This TCR beta chain came from a study of blood T cell repertoires in COVID-19. In the study overall: The cDNA or gDNA used as material had been derived from T cells, B-cell-depleted T cells, or PBMCs.

The V gene's germline CDR1 is KGHSH and CDR2 LQKENI. The length of the CDR3 is 15 residues. The germline V and J ends were trimmed by 5 bases and 1 base, with 13 bases remaining between them. The authors' processing: Reference gene primer amplification gave estimated nucleated cell counts. Only in-frame clones appear in the TCRdb table, and some are missing; sequencing was by immunoSEQ multiplex PCR. The DNA gave D and trimming, while V, J and clone size come from that table. This sample has approximately 230,000 clones; 88% occur once, and the top ten carry about 1.3%. Sequenced: peripheral blood. The source of this sequence is a man older than 75 with acute or convalescent COVID-19. J is TRBJ2-3 and V is TRBV18; possibly TRBD1 for D (7 bases). CDR3: CASSRGQRGTDTQYF. The CDR3 region has the DNA TGTGCCAGCTCAAGGGGACAGCGGGGCACAGATACGCAGTATTTT.